This entry lists 23 T cell receptor beta chains sequenced from one sample in a study of high-grade serous ovarian cancer treatment subgroups. Tumor samples were taken before definitive surgery or chemotherapy. Assay: immunoSEQ multiplex PCR; the TCRdb copy retains only in-frame clones and omits some. The table records about 4,000 clones, 65% to 80% of them present only once. Material for sequencing was tumor tissue. The source is a human donor with high-grade serous ovarian cancer.

Written as DNA, the CDR3 is TGTGCCACCAGCAGAGTGGGACAGGGCCCCACCTTC. Translation gives CATSRVGQGPTF. The rearrangement joins TRBV15 to TRBJ1-2, with 9 bases matching TRBD1. The length of the CDR3 is 12 residues. After removal of 1 base from V and 13 bases from J, the junction contained 4 bases not matched to a gene. The germline V gene encodes CDR1 LNHNV and CDR2 YYDKDF (reference sequence).

In regard to this clone: The sample carries other DNA sequences with the same CDR3. This rearrangement joins TRBV11-3 to TRBJ1-3, with D perhaps TRBD1 (6 bases). This CDR3 is 15 amino acids long. The germline gives CDR1 SGHNT, CDR2 YENEEA. The V gene lost 4 bases and the J gene lost 4 bases, with 14 bases spanning the gap. The CDR3: CASSWLTGPGNTIYF. Here the CDR3 DNA reads TGTGCCAGCAGCTGGCTGACAGGACCCGGAAACACCATATATTTT.

The chain has TRBV6-1 and TRBJ1-6; the D gene is possibly TRBD1 (5 bases). V was cut by 1 base and J by 9 bases, with 10 bases left in between. Germline lookup yields CDR1 MNHNS and CDR2 SASEGT. This CDR3 has 14 amino acids. The CDR3 protein is CASSEVGGSSPLHF. In DNA, the CDR3 is TGTGCCAGCAGTGAAGTGGGGGGGAGTTCACCCCTCCACTTT.

The sample holds a few counts of this clone. The chain links TRBV6-5 to TRBJ1-5; D remains ambiguous. Germline values: CDR1 MNHEY, CDR2 SVGAGI. V lost 7 bases and J 1 base, leaving 11 bases between the germline ends. The CDR3 sequence is 14 residues long. DNA for the CDR3: TGTGCCAGCACCCCCCCGGGGAGCAATCAGCCCCAGCATTTT. It codes for CASTPPGSNQPQHF.

This chain joins TRBV14 and TRBJ1-4; 9 nucleotides line up with TRBD1. Looked up from germline, CDR1 is SGHDN and CDR2 is FVKESK. The CDR3 totals 15 residues. Trimming at V came to 0 bases and at J to 5 bases, leaving 1 base not matched to a gene. The CDR3, as DNA: TGTGCCAGCAGCCAAGAACAGGGGGCGAATGAAAAACTGTTTTTT. Amino acids: CASSQEQGANEKLFF.

As DNA, the CDR3 is TGTGCCAGCAGCTTAAGTAATAGGCAGGGAAACACCGGGGAGCTGTTTTTT. Protein: CASSLSNRQGNTGELFF. The rearrangement uses TRBV7-2 and TRBJ2-2, with a tentative D call TRBD1 (5 bases). CDR3 length: 17 amino acids. The V end lost 2 bases, the J end lost 2 bases, and 15 bases lay between the germline ends. Germline CDR1 and CDR2: SGHTA and FQGNSA.

The chain recombines TRBV5-6 with TRBJ2-7, with 7 bases aligning to TRBD2. The CDR3 totals 15 residues. V lost 4 bases to trimming and J lost 2 bases; unmatched junction nucleotides: 9. In germline, CDR1 is SGHDT, CDR2 YYEEEE. Here the CDR3 reads CASSRITSEPYEQYF. CDR3 in DNA: TGTGCCAGCAGCCGAATAACTAGCGAGCCCTACGAGCAGTACTTC.

The V and J genes are TRBV9 and TRBJ1-1; 10 bases match TRBD1. The V segment lost 4 bases and the J segment 3 bases; nucleotides outside the gene matches: 3. The CDR3 runs 14 residues. Per the germline V gene, CDR1 is SGDLS and CDR2 is YYNGEE. The CDR3 loop reads CASSTGQGHTEAFF. The CDR3 coding sequence is TGTGCCAGCAGCACGGGACAGGGGCACACTGAAGCTTTCTTT.

The rearrangement links TRBV11-3 to TRBJ2-7; a possible D gene is TRBD1 (5 bases). The CDR3 contains 16 residues. V was cut by 0 bases and J by 2 bases, with 14 bases left in between. Germline V gives CDR1 SGHNT, CDR2 YENEEA. CDR3 coding DNA: TGTGCCAGCAGCTTAGAGGCGGTCCAGGGTACCTACGAGCAGTACTTC. It codes for CASSLEAVQGTYEQYF.

As regards this clone: Other nucleotide sequences in the sample specify the same CDR3. This chain connects TRBV11-3 to TRBJ1-3, with TRBD1 matching over 7 bases. CDR3 size: 15 residues. Germline V gene data show CDR1 as SGHNT and CDR2 as YENEEA. The J segment lost 4 bases and the V segment lost 4 bases, leaving 7 bases of the junction unmatched. The CDR3 here is CASSWLTGPGNTIYF. DNA of the CDR3: TGTGCCAGCAGCTGGCTGACAGGGCCCGGAAACACCATATATTTT.

This clone was detected only a few times. The chain combines TRBV12-1 with TRBJ1-2; the table's D call TRBD1 went unverified against the DNA. TRBV12-1 is deemed a pseudogene. The CDR3 spans 17 residues. Here the CDR3 reads CASSTPGTGIHPHGYTF. The CDR3, as DNA: TGTGCCAGCAGCACCCCCGGGACAGGGATACATCCTCATGGCTACACCTTC.

The rearrangement uses TRBV19 and TRBJ2-2, with TRBD1 as a possible D gene (5 bases). This CDR3 has 14 amino acids. CDR1 LNHDA and CDR2 SQIVND come from the germline V gene (reference sequence). Trimming shortened V by 5 bases and J by 1 base, and 8 bases separated the two germline ends. CDR3 region: CASSLTGNTGELFF. The CDR3 DNA reads TGTGCCAGTAGTCTCACAGGGAACACCGGGGAGCTGTTTTTT.

V gene TRBV12-5 combines with J gene TRBJ2-5; possible D gene TRBD1, 5 bases. The closer fit of TRBJ2-7 to the DNA end suggests the J call may be wrong. The CDR3 covers 12 residues. Germline V gene data show CDR1 as LGHNT and CDR2 as FRNRAP. CDR3 loop: CASGVTEDEQYF. The DNA of the CDR3 is TGTGCTAGTGGTGTGACAGAGGACGAGCAGTACTTC.

V usage is TRBV7-9 and J usage is TRBJ1-5; 7 nucleotides match TRBD1. This CDR3 contains 14 residues. The germline V gene has CDR1 SEHNR and CDR2 FQNEAQ (reference sequence). Trimming cost V 4 bases and J 6 bases; bases outside gene matches: 6. CDR3 sequence (DNA): TGTGCCAGCAGCTCCGACAGGGAGGTTCAGCCCCAGCATTTT. Residues: CASSSDREVQPQHF. Together with reference TRBV7-9 and TRBJ1-5, the CDR3 gives the full variable domain: DTGVSQNPRHKITKRGQNVTFRCDPISEHNRLYWYRQTLGQGPEFLTYFQNEAQLEKSRLLSDRFSAERPKGSFSTLEIQRTEQGDSAMYLCASSSDREVQPQHFGDGTRLSIL.

This clone was counted a few times. The genes are TRBV7-8 and TRBJ1-4, with D tentatively TRBD1 (5 bases). The CDR3 runs to 15 residues. Trimming took off 2 bases at V and 3 bases at J, with 10 bases between the two ends. CDR1 and CDR2 (germline): SGHVS, FQNEAQ. The CDR3 reads CASSLILGANEKLFF. The CDR3 nucleotides are TGTGCCAGCAGCTTAATTTTAGGGGCTAATGAAAAACTGTTTTTT.

The rearrangement links TRBV7-3 to TRBJ2-2; D unresolved. This CDR3 is built from 12 residues. Trimming pared 5 bases from V and 5 bases from J, leaving 6 bases between. The germline V gene encodes CDR1 SGHTA and CDR2 FQGTGA. CDR3 DNA sequence: TGTGCCAGCAGCCCAGGAACCGGGGAGCTGTTTTTT. Its translation: CASSPGTGELFF.

The genes are TRBV29-1 and TRBJ2-7, with TRBD2 as a possible D gene (6 bases). The CDR3 runs 13 residues. Germline V CDR1 and CDR2: SQVTM, ANQGSEA. Trimming removed 6 bases at V and 3 bases at J, with 15 bases between. The CDR3, as DNA: TGCAGCGTGGGGGGTTGGCAGGGCTACGAGCAGTACTTC. Amino acids: CSVGGWQGYEQYF.

This clone has only one observation. The chain employs TRBV7-9 and TRBJ2-7; D is uncertain. With 3 bases removed from V and 3 bases from J, the gap between germline ends came to 6 bases. The CDR3 covers 12 residues. Looked up from germline, CDR1 is SEHNR and CDR2 is FQNEAQ (reference sequence). CDR3 nucleotide sequence: TGTGCCAGCAGCTTCGTCGGCTACGAGCAGTACTTC. Protein: CASSFVGYEQYF.

The CDR3 loop reads CASSQYGGRGNTIYF. The CDR3 DNA sequence: TGTGCCAGCAGCCAATACGGGGGGCGAGGAAACACCATATATTTT. The genes are TRBV14 and TRBJ1-3, with D maybe TRBD1 (6 bases). CDR3 length equals 15 residues. V was shortened by 2 bases and J by 4 bases, with 12 bases between the two germline ends. Germline values: CDR1 SGHDN, CDR2 FVKESK.

The V call is TRBV19, the J call TRBJ1-2, with D unclear. CDR3 length equals 13 residues. Trimming took off 3 bases at V and 7 bases at J, with 12 bases between the two ends. Germline V gives CDR1 LNHDA, CDR2 SQIVND (reference sequence). CDR3 region: CASSIKVYRGYTF. CDR3 DNA: TGTGCCAGTAGTATCAAGGTATACCGTGGCTACACCTTC.

The V call is TRBV10-1, the J call TRBJ1-2; D perhaps matches TRBD1 (6 bases). The V gene lost 2 bases and the J gene lost 5 bases, with 15 bases spanning the gap. The CDR3 contains 15 residues. Per germline, CDR1 WNHNN and CDR2 SYGVQD (reference sequence). CDR3 region: CASSEGGAASYGYTF. Here the CDR3 DNA reads TGCGCCAGCAGTGAGGGGGGGGCGGCTTCATATGGCTACACCTTC.

The chain couples TRBV9 to TRBJ1-2; D possibly corresponds to TRBD1 (5 bases). This CDR3 region has 16 residues. The germline V and J ends were trimmed by 0 bases and 6 bases, with 18 bases remaining between them. CDR1 is SGDLS, CDR2 YYNGEE, per germline. The CDR3 is CASSVAPQSRGDGYTF. Here the CDR3 DNA reads TGTGCCAGCAGCGTAGCCCCACAGTCTCGGGGGGATGGCTACACCTTC.

The chain has TRBV6-5 and TRBJ1-6; D remains ambiguous. With 0 bases removed from V and 5 bases from J, the gap between germline ends came to 11 bases. CDR3 length: 16 amino acids. CDR1 and CDR2 (germline): MNHEY, SVGAGI. The CDR3 DNA reads TGTGCCAGCAGTTACTCAACGACGCTGAATAATTCACCCCTCCACTTT. It encodes CASSYSTTLNNSPLHF.